Listed here is a single TCR beta chain. The junction shows a germline mismatch at one end, possibly a read error. It was with random hexamers that roughly 0.45 to 1 ug RNA was reverse transcribed. TCRdb reprocessed the immunoSEQ multiplex PCR reads with MiXCR, giving one entry per CDR3 protein. The sample lists about 180,000 distinct CDR3 sequences; 90% to 96% were seen once. This sample is part of a study of CD8 T cells in Susac syndrome. The CDR3 spans 14 residues. Germline V gene lookup returns CDR1 PRHDT and CDR2 FYEKMQ (reference sequence). This TCR was recovered from a human donor with multiple sclerosis. Sequencing input: CD4+ T cells from PBMCs. The V gene is TRBV13, the J gene TRBJ1-1, with D hard to call. The CDR3 coding sequence is TGTGCCAGCAGCCCGCAGCTAATGCACACCGAAGCTTTCTTT. It yields the protein CASSPQLMHTEAFF.